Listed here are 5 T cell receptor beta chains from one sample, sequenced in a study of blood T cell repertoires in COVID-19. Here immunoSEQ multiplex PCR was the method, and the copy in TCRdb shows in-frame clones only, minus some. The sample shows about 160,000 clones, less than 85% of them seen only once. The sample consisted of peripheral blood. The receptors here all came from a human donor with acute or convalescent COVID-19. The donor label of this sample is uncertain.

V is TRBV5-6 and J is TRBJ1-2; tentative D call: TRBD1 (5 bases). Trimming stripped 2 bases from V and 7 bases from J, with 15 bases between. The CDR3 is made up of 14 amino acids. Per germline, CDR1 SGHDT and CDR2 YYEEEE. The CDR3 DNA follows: TGTGCCAGCAGCTTCGTTTCAGGGCCGATTGGCTACACCTTC. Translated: CASSFVSGPIGYTF.

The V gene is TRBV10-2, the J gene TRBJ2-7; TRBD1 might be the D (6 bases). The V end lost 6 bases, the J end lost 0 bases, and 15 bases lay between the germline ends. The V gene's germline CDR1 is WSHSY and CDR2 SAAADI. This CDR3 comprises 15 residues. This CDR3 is CASRGIQGDSYEQYF. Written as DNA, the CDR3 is TGCGCCAGCAGGGGAATACAGGGCGACTCCTACGAGCAGTACTTC.

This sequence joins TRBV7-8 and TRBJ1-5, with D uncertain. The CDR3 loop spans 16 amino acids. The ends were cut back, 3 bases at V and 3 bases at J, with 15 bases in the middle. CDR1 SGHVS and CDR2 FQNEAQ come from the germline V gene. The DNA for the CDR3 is TGTGCCAGCAGCTTCGGCTCTGGGCCCCTCAATCAGCCCCAGCATTTT. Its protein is CASSFGSGPLNQPQHF.

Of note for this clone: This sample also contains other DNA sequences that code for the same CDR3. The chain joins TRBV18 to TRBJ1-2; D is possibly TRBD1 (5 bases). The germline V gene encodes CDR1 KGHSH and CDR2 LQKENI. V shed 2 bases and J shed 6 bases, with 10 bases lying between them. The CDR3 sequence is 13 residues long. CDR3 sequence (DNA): TGTGCCAGCTCACCAAGGGGAGGGGATGGCTACACCTTC. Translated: CASSPRGGDGYTF.

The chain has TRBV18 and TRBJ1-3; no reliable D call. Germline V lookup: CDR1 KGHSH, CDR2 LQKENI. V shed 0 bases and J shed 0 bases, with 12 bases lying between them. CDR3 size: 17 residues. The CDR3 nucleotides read TGTGCCAGCTCACCACCGAGTCAGGCCCGCTCTGGAAACACCATATATTTT. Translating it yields CASSPPSQARSGNTIYF.